This entry is about one T cell receptor (beta chain). Profiled with immunoSEQ multiplex PCR; TCRdb holds only in-frame clones, not every one. The sample shows roughly 140,000 clones, about 87% of them seen only once. CDR1 is MNHEY and CDR2 is SMNVEV in the germline V gene (reference sequence). The CDR3 spans 15 residues. With 3 bases clipped from V and 8 bases from J, the junction kept 9 bases outside the gene matches. The data derive from a study of cytomegalovirus exposure and HLA in healthy donors. The clonotype comes from a man aged 18 to 35 in good health and CMV-seropositive. The sequenced sample was PBMCs. This chain connects TRBV27 to TRBJ2-1, with TRBD2 matching 8 bases. The DNA of the CDR3 is TGTGCCAGCAGTTTCCAGCGGGGGACGAGGGATGAGCAGTTCTTC. Translating it yields CASSFQRGTRDEQFF.